Given below is one T cell receptor (beta chain) in context. The CDR3 sequence is 15 residues long. V was clipped by 5 bases and J by 3 bases, with 17 bases between them. Germline CDR1 and CDR2: MDHEN and SYDVKM. Using immunoSEQ multiplex PCR, the repertoire was profiled, and TCRdb retains in-frame clones only, with some absent. The data show roughly 220,000 clones, roughly four fifths seen once. The data stem from a study of blood T cell repertoires in COVID-19. Study overall: The study drew acute and convalescent COVID-19 samples from the United States, Italy and Spain. From T cells, B-cell-depleted T cells, or PBMCs came the material, which was cDNA or gDNA.

The sequenced sample was peripheral blood. The receptor was isolated from an elderly woman with COVID-19, enrolled during active disease. This chain uses TRBV28 with TRBJ2-7; possible D gene TRBD2, 6 bases. For the CDR3, the DNA is TGTGCCAGCAGTCCTCCTCGGAGGGCCGGCTACGAGCAGTACTTC. Translated: CASSPPRRAGYEQYF.